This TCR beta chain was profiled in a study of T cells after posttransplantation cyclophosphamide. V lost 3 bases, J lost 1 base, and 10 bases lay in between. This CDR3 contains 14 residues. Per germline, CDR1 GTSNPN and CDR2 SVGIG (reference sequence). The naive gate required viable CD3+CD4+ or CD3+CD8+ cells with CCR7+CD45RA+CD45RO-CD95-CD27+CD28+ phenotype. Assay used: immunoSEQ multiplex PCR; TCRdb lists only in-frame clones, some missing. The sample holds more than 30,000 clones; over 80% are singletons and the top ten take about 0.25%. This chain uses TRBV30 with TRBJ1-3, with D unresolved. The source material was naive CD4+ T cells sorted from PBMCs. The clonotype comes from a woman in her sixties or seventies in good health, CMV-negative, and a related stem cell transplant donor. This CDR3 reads CAWRPAGSGNTIYF. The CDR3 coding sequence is TGTGCCTGGAGGCCCGCCGGGTCTGGAAACACCATATATTTT.